Below are 10 T cell receptor beta chains sequenced from a single sample in a study of monozygotic twins with cystic fibrosis. Libraries were prepared by immunoSEQ multiplex PCR; TCRdb keeps only in-frame clonotypes and omits some of them. The table shows approximately 20,000 clones, with around 97% occurring only once. Sequenced input: blood. These TCRs come from a girl aged 5-17 years with cystic fibrosis.

The chain combines TRBV4-2 with TRBJ2-7, with D unresolved. CDR1 and CDR2 (germline): LGHNA, YNFKEQ. The CDR3 is made up of 14 amino acids. The V and J ends lost 4 bases and 0 bases respectively, with 10 bases between them. CDR3 DNA sequence: TGTGCCAGCAGCCTCAGGTTGACCTCCTACGAGCAGTACTTC. Protein sequence: CASSLRLTSYEQYF.

The chain carries TRBV23-1 and TRBJ2-6; D ambiguous. TRBV23-1 is an ORF, and what it does is uncertain. Trimming pared 0 bases from V and 4 bases from J, leaving 10 bases between. The length of the CDR3 is 16 residues. The CDR3, as DNA: TGCGCCAGCAGTCAATCAGAGCAGGACGGGGCCAACGTCCTGACTTTC. Amino acid sequence: CASSQSEQDGANVLTF.

The chain is built from TRBV4-3 and TRBJ2-4; 8 nucleotides match TRBD1. Losses at the gene ends were 0 bases for V and 8 bases for J; bases not matched to a gene: 12. There are 17 residues in the CDR3. Germline assignment: CDR1 LGHNA and CDR2 YSLEER. Here the CDR3 DNA reads TGCGCCAGCAGCCAAGATGGGGCAGGGGGCTGGGGGGACATTCAGTACTTC. This encodes CASSQDGAGGWGDIQYF.

The rearrangement links TRBV7-3 to TRBJ2-1; 10 bases are shared with TRBD2. With V trimmed by 5 bases and J by 6 bases, 10 bases remained unmatched. In germline, CDR1 is SGHTA, CDR2 FQGTGA. The CDR3 sequence is 16 residues long. CDR3 in DNA: TGTGCCAGCAGCAGGGGGCCGCGACTAGCGGGCAATGAGCAGTTCTTC. This translates into CASSRGPRLAGNEQFF.

The chain employs TRBV7-2 and TRBJ2-1; 8 bases are shared with TRBD2. This CDR3 is 17 amino acids long. V dropped 3 bases and J dropped 1; count of bases not matched to a gene: 8. From germline, CDR1 is SGHTA and CDR2 FQGNSA. The CDR3: CASSFPSSGFSYNEQFF. The CDR3 bases are TGTGCCAGCAGCTTCCCTTCTAGCGGGTTTTCCTACAATGAGCAGTTCTTC.

This rearrangement joins TRBV5-1 to TRBJ1-4, with no clear D. Trimming left V 0 bases short and J 0 bases short, with 6 bases between. The CDR3 runs 15 residues. Germline V gives CDR1 SGHRS, CDR2 YFSETQ. CDR3 DNA sequence: TGCGCCAGCAGCTTGGGACCAGCAACTAATGAAAAACTGTTTTTT. Amino acids: CASSLGPATNEKLFF.

This rearrangement joins TRBV9 to TRBJ2-7; TRBD1 might be the D (6 bases). The CDR3 is made up of 14 amino acids. V lost 0 bases and J lost 6, with 13 bases in between. CDR1 and CDR2 (germline): SGDLS, YYNGEE. DNA for the CDR3: TGTGCCAGCAGCGTAGGGGACACGGGGCTCGAGCAGTACTTC. Protein sequence: CASSVGDTGLEQYF.

This rearrangement joins TRBV12-5 to TRBJ2-5; TRBD1 matches 7 bases. Germline values: CDR1 LGHNT, CDR2 FRNRAP. Trimming removed 1 base from V and 4 bases from J; junction bases left unmatched: 0. CDR3 length equals 13 residues. This CDR3 is CASGLDRGETQYF. The CDR3 DNA is TGTGCTAGTGGTTTGGACAGGGGAGAGACCCAGTACTTC.

The J gene is TRBJ2-2, the V gene TRBV7-8; 9 nucleotides line up with TRBD2. CDR1 is SGHVS, CDR2 FQNEAQ, per germline. The CDR3 spans 16 residues. V shed 5 bases and J 3 bases; nucleotides not matched to a gene: 7. The CDR3 here is CASSPTLAGYTGELFF. DNA of the CDR3: TGTGCCAGCAGCCCCACCCTAGCGGGATACACCGGGGAGCTGTTTTTT.

The rearrangement uses TRBV4-3 and TRBJ2-3, with D perhaps matching TRBD2 (5 bases). The CDR3 has 17 residues. Germline values: CDR1 LGHNA, CDR2 YSLEER. Trimming pared 3 bases from V and 4 bases from J, leaving 20 bases between. The DNA of the CDR3 is TGCGCCAGCAGCCAGGCCTCTAGTGGGAGAGTTCCAGATACGCAGTATTTT. Its translation is CASSQASSGRVPDTQYF.